This T cell receptor (beta chain) was found in a study of T cell responses to AZD1222 COVID-19 vaccine. General study results and limits: Two AZD1222 doses significantly raised spike-specific TCR breadth and depth over controls. Most donors were white British, females outnumbered males, and clonal diversity was possibly underestimated.

TCRdb keeps only in-frame clones here, not all; method: immunoSEQ multiplex PCR. Among fewer than 100,000 clones, roughly 90% were seen once, and the ten largest hold around 21%. The germline V gene has CDR1 SGHTA and CDR2 FQGNSA. The CDR3 runs 14 residues. Between the trimmed V and J ends, which lost 5 bases and 6 bases, there was a span of 13 bases. As concerns this clone: What it recognizes is unknown.

The chain joins TRBV7-2 to TRBJ2-2, with D perhaps matching TRBD1 or TRBD2 (6 bases each). The source was peripheral blood, collected on day 0 of AZD1222 vaccination. The origin of this receptor is an adult in good health. The DNA for the CDR3 is TGTGCCAGCAGCCGGGGGCAGGGAGCCGGGGAGCTGTTTTTT. It is translated as CASSRGQGAGELFF. The full variable domain, in which reference TRBV7-2 and TRBJ2-2 provide the parts outside the CDR3, is GAGVSQSPSNKVTEKGKDVELRCDPISGHTALYWYRQSLGQGLEFLIYFQGNSAPDKSGLPSDRFSAERTGGSVSTLTIQRTQQEDSAVYLCASSRGQGAGELFFGEGSRLTVL.